The 20 T cell receptor beta chains below were found in one sample sequenced in a study of blood T cell repertoires in COVID-19. The table came from immunoSEQ multiplex PCR; TCRdb's copy has only in-frame clones and leaves some out. The sample has approximately 190,000 clones, about 86% seen once. The specimen sequenced was peripheral blood. All receptors come from a man aged 30 to 39 with active or convalescent COVID-19.

The chain links TRBV19 to TRBJ1-5, with 10 positions matching TRBD1. The CDR3 is 15 residues long. The trim removed 9 bases at V and 0 bases at J, leaving 5 bases unmatched. Germline CDR1 and CDR2: LNHDA and SQIVND (reference sequence). The CDR3 spells CASDRGPDSNQPQHF. In nucleotides, the CDR3 is TGTGCCAGCGACAGGGGGCCCGATAGCAATCAGCCCCAGCATTTT.

The rearrangement links TRBV28 to TRBJ1-1; unclear D gene. V lost 1 base to trimming and J lost 0 bases, with 9 bases between them. Germline assignment: CDR1 MDHEN and CDR2 SYDVKM. The CDR3 is made up of 15 amino acids. CDR3 coding DNA: TGTGCCAGCAGTTTATCACAAGTCCTGAACACTGAAGCTTTCTTT. This encodes CASSLSQVLNTEAFF.

V is TRBV19 and J is TRBJ1-4; D call uncertain. The CDR3 has 14 residues. The ends were cut back, 5 bases at V and 5 bases at J, with 12 bases in the middle. Germline V CDR1 and CDR2: LNHDA, SQIVND (reference sequence). CDR3 region: CASSRTPENEKLFF. The CDR3 DNA reads as TGTGCCAGTAGTCGGACTCCTGAGAATGAAAAACTGTTTTTT.

Only one count was recorded for this clone. The chain recombines TRBV9 with TRBJ2-1; a weak D match, TRBD1 (6 bases). The CDR3 has 18 amino acids. Germline-derived CDR1 and CDR2 are SGDLS and YYNGEE. Trimming shortened V by 0 bases and J by 5 bases, and 21 bases separated the two germline ends. This CDR3 is CASSVEDRQRGRDNEQFF. The DNA for the CDR3 is TGTGCCAGCAGCGTAGAAGACAGGCAAAGGGGTCGTGACAATGAGCAGTTCTTC. Variable domain in full (rest from reference TRBV9 and TRBJ2-1): DSGVTQTPKHLITATGQRVTLRCSPRSGDLSVYWYQQSLDQGLQFLIQYYNGEERAKGNILERFSAQQFPDLHSELNLSSLELGDSALYFCASSVEDRQRGRDNEQFFGPGTRLTVL.

This chain uses TRBV30 with TRBJ1-6; 7 bases fit TRBD1. V gave up 2 bases and J gave up 9 bases; unmatched junction bases: 4. Per germline, CDR1 GTSNPN and CDR2 SVGIG (reference sequence). CDR3 size: 13 residues. CDR3 sequence: CAWSRQGSSPLHF. In DNA form, the CDR3 reads TGTGCCTGGAGTCGACAGGGAAGTTCACCCCTCCACTTT.

The gene calls are TRBV11-3 and TRBJ2-1; 8 nucleotides match TRBD1. Trimming took 1 base from V and 7 from J; bases not matched to a gene: 6. Per the germline V gene, CDR1 is SGHNT and CDR2 is YENEEA. The CDR3 length is 15 residues. The CDR3 sequence is CASSLGGDRRNEQFF. DNA of the CDR3: TGTGCCAGCAGCTTAGGGGGGGACAGGCGAAATGAGCAGTTCTTC.

This sequence joins TRBV18 and TRBJ2-5; 7 nucleotides match TRBD1. The CDR3 loop spans 14 amino acids. Germline CDR1 is KGHSH and CDR2 is LQKENI. V was pared by 6 bases and J by 0 bases, with 4 bases of the junction left unmatched. This CDR3 is CASSRGQHQETQYF. The DNA for the CDR3 is TGTGCCAGCTCTAGGGGACAGCACCAAGAGACCCAGTACTTC.

This clone was seen a few times. This chain joins TRBV19 and TRBJ1-5; 7 positions match TRBD1. V dropped 5 bases and J dropped 4; count of bases not matched to a gene: 17. The CDR3 sequence is 18 residues long. Looked up from germline, CDR1 is LNHDA and CDR2 is SQIVND (reference sequence). As DNA, the CDR3 is TGTGCCAGTAGTCCTCCGCCCATTTCGACAGGGAGGAATCAGCCCCAGCATTTT. It codes for CASSPPPISTGRNQPQHF.

The gene calls are TRBV5-1 and TRBJ2-3; 7 bases align to TRBD2. The CDR3 loop spans 17 amino acids. Germline CDR1 and CDR2: SGHRS and YFSETQ. V dropped 0 bases and J dropped 2; count of bases not matched to a gene: 9. CDR3 nucleotide sequence: TGCGCCAGCAGCTTGGCTCTGACTAGCACGACCACAGATACGCAGTATTTT. It translates to CASSLALTSTTTDTQYF.

The rearrangement uses TRBV27 and TRBJ1-1; D ambiguous. V shed 6 bases and J shed 6 bases, with 8 bases lying between them. Germline values: CDR1 MNHEY, CDR2 SMNVEV (reference sequence). This CDR3 has 11 amino acids. The CDR3 DNA reads TGTGCCAGCAGATCCCCCTCTGAAGCTTTCTTT. Its translation: CASRSPSEAFF.

The chain links TRBV30 to TRBJ1-5; TRBD1 might be the D (5 bases). The CDR3 is made up of 14 amino acids. Trimming removed 1 base from V and 2 bases from J, with 9 bases in between. Germline CDR1 reads GTSNPN; CDR2 reads SVGIG (reference sequence). In DNA, the CDR3 is TGTGCCTGGAGTGCTCCAGGGCGCAATCAGCCCCAGCATTTT. Its translation: CAWSAPGRNQPQHF.

This clone appeared a few times. The gene calls are TRBV11-2 and TRBJ2-1, with 12 bases matching TRBD2. The CDR3 length is 16 residues. Unmatched junction bases numbered 8, after V lost 5 bases and J lost 6 bases. Germline CDR1 is SGHAT and CDR2 is FQNNGV. The CDR3 here is CASSRTTSGSSNEQFF. In DNA, the CDR3 is TGTGCCAGCAGCCGAACGACTAGCGGGAGTTCCAATGAGCAGTTCTTC.

This chain joins TRBV30 and TRBJ1-5; TRBD1 matches at 7 bases. Looked up from germline, CDR1 is GTSNPN and CDR2 is SVGIG (reference sequence). CDR3 length: 14 residues. V dropped 0 bases and J dropped 5; count of bases not matched to a gene: 4. The CDR3 reads CAWSVRQGDQPQHF. CDR3 sequence (DNA): TGTGCCTGGAGTGTAAGACAGGGCGATCAGCCCCAGCATTTT.

This chain uses TRBV7-9 with TRBJ2-7; D gene uncertain. V was cut by 5 bases and J by 2 bases, with 16 bases left in between. Germline CDR1 SEHNR, CDR2 FQNEAQ (reference sequence). CDR3 size: 15 residues. The CDR3 reads CASSDGSERAYEQYF. CDR3 nucleotide sequence: TGTGCCAGCAGCGATGGGTCCGAGCGCGCCTACGAGCAGTACTTC.

V gene TRBV5-1 combines with J gene TRBJ2-7; D might be TRBD1 (7 bases). Trimming shortened V by 7 bases and J by 2 bases, and 13 bases separated the two germline ends. Germline values: CDR1 SGHRS, CDR2 YFSETQ. This CDR3 has 13 amino acids. Written as DNA, the CDR3 is TGCGCCAGCGGACAGGAGGGACCCTACGAGCAGTACTTC. It translates to CASGQEGPYEQYF.

The chain uses TRBV27 and TRBJ2-5; TRBD2 might be the D (6 bases). The V and J ends lost 0 bases and 5 bases respectively, with 16 bases between them. Germline CDR1 MNHEY, CDR2 SMNVEV (reference sequence). CDR3 length: 16 residues. CDR3: CASSLSGWRREETQYF. CDR3 bases: TGTGCCAGCAGTTTATCGGGCTGGAGGAGGGAGGAGACCCAGTACTTC.

This chain links TRBV6-5 with TRBJ1-5; D remains unclear. V shed 5 bases and J shed 1 base, with 9 bases lying between them. The CDR3 sequence is 14 residues long. Germline CDR1 is MNHEY and CDR2 is SVGAGI. The CDR3: CASSQQMSNQPQHF. The CDR3 DNA reads as TGTGCCAGCAGTCAACAGATGAGCAATCAGCCCCAGCATTTT.

This chain links TRBV28 with TRBJ2-1; tentatively, D is TRBD1 (5 bases). V was cut by 1 base and J by 3 bases, with 16 bases left in between. Germline V lookup: CDR1 MDHEN, CDR2 SYDVKM. This CDR3 is 17 amino acids long. CDR3 in DNA: TGTGCCAGCAGTTTATCCCCAGGGTGGGGTTTCTACAATGAGCAGTTCTTC. This sequence encodes CASSLSPGWGFYNEQFF.

The chain joins TRBV6-2 or TRBV6-3 to TRBJ2-1; weak D call: TRBD1 (6 bases). This CDR3 is built from 15 residues. Trimming left V 2 bases short and J 13 bases short, with 21 bases between. Germline CDR1 reads MNHEY; CDR2 reads SVGEGT. This chain's CDR3 is CASSYREIDRLLQFF. In DNA form, the CDR3 reads TGTGCCAGCAGTTACCGGGAAATCGACAGGCTACTTCAGTTCTTC.

This chain connects TRBV27 to TRBJ1-1, with TRBD1 matching over 7 bases. V lost 6 bases to trimming and J lost 0 bases; unmatched junction nucleotides: 7. Looked up from germline, CDR1 is MNHEY and CDR2 is SMNVEV (reference sequence). The length of the CDR3 is 15 residues. CDR3 amino acids: CASSYETGVNTEAFF. CDR3 DNA: TGTGCCAGCAGCTACGAAACAGGGGTGAACACTGAAGCTTTCTTT.